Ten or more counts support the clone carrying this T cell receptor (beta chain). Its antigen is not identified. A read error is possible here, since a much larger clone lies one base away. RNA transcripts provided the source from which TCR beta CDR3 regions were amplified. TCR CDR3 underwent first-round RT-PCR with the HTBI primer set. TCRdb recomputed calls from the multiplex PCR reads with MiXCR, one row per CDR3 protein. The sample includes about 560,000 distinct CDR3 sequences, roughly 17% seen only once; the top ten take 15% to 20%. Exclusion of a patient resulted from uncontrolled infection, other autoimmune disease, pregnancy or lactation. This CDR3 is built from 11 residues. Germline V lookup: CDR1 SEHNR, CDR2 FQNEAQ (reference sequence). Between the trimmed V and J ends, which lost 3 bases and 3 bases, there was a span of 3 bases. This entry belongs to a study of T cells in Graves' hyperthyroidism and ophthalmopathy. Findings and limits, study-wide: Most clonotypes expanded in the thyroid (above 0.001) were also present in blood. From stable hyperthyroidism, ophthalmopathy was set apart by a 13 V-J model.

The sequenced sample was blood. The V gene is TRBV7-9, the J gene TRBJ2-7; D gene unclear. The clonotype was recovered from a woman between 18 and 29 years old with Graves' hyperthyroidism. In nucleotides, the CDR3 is TGTGCCAGCAGCTTCAACTACGAGCAGTACTTC. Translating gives CASSFNYEQYF.